Listed here are 5 T cell receptor beta chains from one sample, sequenced in a study of blood T cell repertoires in COVID-19. Data came from immunoSEQ multiplex PCR; TCRdb stores just in-frame clones and leaves some out. This table has about 260,000 clones, 91% appearing once. Material: peripheral blood. These receptors came from a young adult with COVID-19, enrolled during active disease.

The chain employs TRBV18 and TRBJ1-1; TRBD1 agrees at 9 bases. The V gene end was trimmed by 3 bases and the J gene end by 4 bases; junction bases not matched to a gene: 9. This CDR3 contains 16 residues. Per the germline V gene, CDR1 is KGHSH and CDR2 is LQKENI. The chain's CDR3 is CASSPSSTGGLTEAFF. CDR3 nucleotide sequence: TGTGCCAGCTCACCTTCTTCTACAGGGGGCCTCACTGAAGCTTTCTTT.

The chain uses TRBV12-3 or TRBV12-4 and TRBJ1-5, with 9 bases fitting TRBD1. CDR3 length equals 13 residues. J was trimmed by 6 bases and V by 5 bases; bases with no gene match: 2. CDR3: CASSPTGGQPQHF. DNA for the CDR3: TGTGCCAGCAGTCCGACAGGGGGTCAGCCCCAGCATTTT.

A word on this clone: Given a much more abundant clone one base away, this may be a read error. J is TRBJ2-7 and V is TRBV5-1, with a tentative D call TRBD1 (5 bases). Germline V gene sequence: CDR1 SGHRS, CDR2 YFSETQ. The CDR3 totals 13 residues. V gave up 0 bases and J gave up 2 bases, with 6 bases separating them. The CDR3 nucleotides are TGCGCCAGCAGCTTGGACAGGCCCTACGAGCAGTACTTC. Protein: CASSLDRPYEQYF.

The rearrangement uses TRBV12-3 or TRBV12-4 and TRBJ2-1, with D hard to call. V was shortened by 5 bases and J by 5 bases, with 4 bases between the two germline ends. The CDR3 consists of 11 residues. The CDR3 nucleotides are TGTGCCAGCAGTCTAAACAATGAGCAGTTCTTC. Translating gives CASSLNNEQFF.

The chain recombines TRBV6-2 or TRBV6-3 with TRBJ1-1; D is ambiguous. The germline CDR1 and CDR2 sequences are MNHEY and SVGEGT. This CDR3 contains 13 residues. V was shortened by 3 bases and J by 6 bases, with 11 bases between the two germline ends. In nucleotides, the CDR3 is TGTGCCAGCAGTTATTATCCAGATCCTGAAGCTTTCTTT. It yields the protein CASSYYPDPEAFF.